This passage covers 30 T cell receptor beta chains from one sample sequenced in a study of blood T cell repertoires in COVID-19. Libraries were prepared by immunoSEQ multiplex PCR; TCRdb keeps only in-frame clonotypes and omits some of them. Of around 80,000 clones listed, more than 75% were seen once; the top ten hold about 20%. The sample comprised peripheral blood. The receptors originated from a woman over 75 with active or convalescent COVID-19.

CDR3 in amino acids: CASSQDWKRGAQETQYF. For the CDR3, the DNA is TGCGCCAGCAGCCAAGATTGGAAGCGGGGGGCCCAAGAGACCCAGTACTTC. The genes are TRBV4-3 and TRBJ2-5; 9 positions agree with TRBD2. Trimming removed 0 bases from V and 1 base from J; junction bases left unmatched: 6. The CDR3 is 17 amino acids. Germline lookup yields CDR1 LGHNA and CDR2 YSLEER.

Here the CDR3 DNA reads TGTGCCAGCAGCCAAGTGGAGCGGAAGCAGTACTTC. Protein sequence: CASSQVERKQYF. V gene TRBV3-1 (or the pseudogene TRBV3-2) combines with J gene TRBJ2-7; maybe TRBD2 (5 bases). Germline V gene lookup returns CDR1 LGHDT and CDR2 YNNKEL (reference sequence). CDR3 length equals 12 residues. Trimming shortened V by 1 base and J by 8 bases, and 9 bases separated the two germline ends.

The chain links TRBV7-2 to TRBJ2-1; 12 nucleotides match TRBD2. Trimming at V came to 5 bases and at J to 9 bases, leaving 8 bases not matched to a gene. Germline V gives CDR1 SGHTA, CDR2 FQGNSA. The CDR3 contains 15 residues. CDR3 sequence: CASSAASGGAGEQFF. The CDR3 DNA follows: TGTGCCAGCAGCGCAGCTAGCGGGGGGGCAGGTGAGCAGTTCTTC. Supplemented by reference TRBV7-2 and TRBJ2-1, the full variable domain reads GAGVSQSPSNKVTEKGKDVELRCDPISGHTALYWYRQSLGQGLEFLIYFQGNSAPDKSGLPSDRFSAERTGGSVSTLTIQRTQQEDSAVYLCASSAASGGAGEQFFGPGTRLTVL.

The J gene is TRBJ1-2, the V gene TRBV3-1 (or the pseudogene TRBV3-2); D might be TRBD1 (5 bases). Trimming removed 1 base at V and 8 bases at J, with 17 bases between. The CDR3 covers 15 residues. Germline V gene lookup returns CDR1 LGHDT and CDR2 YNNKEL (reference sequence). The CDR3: CASSQVGGFASGYTF. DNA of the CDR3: TGTGCCAGCAGCCAAGTGGGGGGATTCGCCTCGGGCTACACCTTC.

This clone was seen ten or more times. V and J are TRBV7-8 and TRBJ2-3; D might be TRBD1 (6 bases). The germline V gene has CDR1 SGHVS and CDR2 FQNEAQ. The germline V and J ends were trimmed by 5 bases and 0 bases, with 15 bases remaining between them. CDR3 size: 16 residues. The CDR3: CASSLLAGTSTDTQYF. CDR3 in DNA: TGTGCCAGCAGCCTTTTAGCCGGGACAAGCACAGATACGCAGTATTTT.

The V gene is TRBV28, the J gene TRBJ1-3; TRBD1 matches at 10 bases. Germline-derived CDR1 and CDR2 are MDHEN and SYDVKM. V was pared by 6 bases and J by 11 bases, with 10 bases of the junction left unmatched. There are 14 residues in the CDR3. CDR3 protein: CASSEAGQGFSIYF. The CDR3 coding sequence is TGTGCCAGCAGCGAAGCGGGACAGGGGTTTTCCATATATTTT. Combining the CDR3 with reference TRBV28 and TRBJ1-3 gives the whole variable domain DVKVTQSSRYLVKRTGEKVFLECVQDMDHENMFWYRQDPGLGLRLIYFSYDVKMKEKGDIPEGYSVSREKKERFSLILESASTNQTSMYLCASSEAGQGFSIYFGEGSWLTVV.

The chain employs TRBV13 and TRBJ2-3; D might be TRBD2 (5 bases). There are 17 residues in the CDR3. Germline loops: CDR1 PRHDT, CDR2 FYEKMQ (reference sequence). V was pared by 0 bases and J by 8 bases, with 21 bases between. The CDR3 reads CASSLGGRTPHAGTQYF. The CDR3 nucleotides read TGTGCCAGCAGCTTAGGCGGGCGGACTCCCCACGCAGGTACGCAGTATTTT.

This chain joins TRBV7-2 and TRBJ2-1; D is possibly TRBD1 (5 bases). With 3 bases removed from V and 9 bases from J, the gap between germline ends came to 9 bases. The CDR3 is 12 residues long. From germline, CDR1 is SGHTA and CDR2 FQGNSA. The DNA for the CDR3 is TGTGCCAGCAGCTTCGTTCAGGGTGAGCAGTTCTTC. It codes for CASSFVQGEQFF.

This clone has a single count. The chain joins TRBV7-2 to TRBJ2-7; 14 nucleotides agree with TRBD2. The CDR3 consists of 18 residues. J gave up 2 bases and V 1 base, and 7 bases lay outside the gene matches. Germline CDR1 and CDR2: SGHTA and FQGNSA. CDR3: CASSLGTSGGLDTYEQYF. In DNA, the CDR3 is TGTGCCAGCAGCTTAGGGACTAGCGGGGGGCTGGACACCTACGAGCAGTACTTC.

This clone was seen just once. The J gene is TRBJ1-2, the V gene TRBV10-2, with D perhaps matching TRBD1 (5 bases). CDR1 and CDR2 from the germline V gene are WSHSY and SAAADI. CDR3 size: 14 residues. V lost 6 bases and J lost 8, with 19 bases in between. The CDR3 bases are TGCGCCAGCAGAGACGGGGGAAGAACGGGGGGCTACACCTTC. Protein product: CASRDGGRTGGYTF.

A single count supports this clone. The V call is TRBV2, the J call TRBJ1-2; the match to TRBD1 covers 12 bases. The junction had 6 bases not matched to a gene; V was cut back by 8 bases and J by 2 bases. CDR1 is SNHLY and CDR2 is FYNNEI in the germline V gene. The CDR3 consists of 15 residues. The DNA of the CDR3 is TGTGCCAGCCGCGGGGGACAGGGGGCGAACTATGGCTACACCTTC. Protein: CASRGGQGANYGYTF.

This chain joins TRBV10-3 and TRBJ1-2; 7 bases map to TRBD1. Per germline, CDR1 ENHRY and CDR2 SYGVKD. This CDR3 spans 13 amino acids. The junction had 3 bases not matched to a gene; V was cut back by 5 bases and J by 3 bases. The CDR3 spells CAISTDRDYGYTF. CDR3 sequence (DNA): TGTGCCATCAGTACCGACAGGGACTATGGCTACACCTTC.

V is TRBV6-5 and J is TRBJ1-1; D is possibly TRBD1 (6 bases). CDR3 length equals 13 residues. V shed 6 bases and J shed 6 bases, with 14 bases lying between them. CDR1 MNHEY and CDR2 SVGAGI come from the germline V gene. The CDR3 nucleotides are TGTGCCAGCAGGCTAGGGGGATATGCTGAAGCTTTCTTT. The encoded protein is CASRLGGYAEAFF.

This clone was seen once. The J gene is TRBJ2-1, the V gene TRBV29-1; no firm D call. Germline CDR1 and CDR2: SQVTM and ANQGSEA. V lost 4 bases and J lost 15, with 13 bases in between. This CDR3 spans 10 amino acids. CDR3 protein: CSVGAIPRFF. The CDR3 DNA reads TGCAGCGTTGGGGCTATTCCCCGGTTCTTC.

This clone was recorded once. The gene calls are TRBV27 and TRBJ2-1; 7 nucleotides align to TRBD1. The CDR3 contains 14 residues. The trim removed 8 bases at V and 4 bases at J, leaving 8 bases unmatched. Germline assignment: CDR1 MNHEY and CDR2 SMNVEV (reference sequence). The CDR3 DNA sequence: TGTGCCAGCTCTAGACAGGGTACTTACAATGAGCAGTTCTTC. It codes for CASSRQGTYNEQFF.

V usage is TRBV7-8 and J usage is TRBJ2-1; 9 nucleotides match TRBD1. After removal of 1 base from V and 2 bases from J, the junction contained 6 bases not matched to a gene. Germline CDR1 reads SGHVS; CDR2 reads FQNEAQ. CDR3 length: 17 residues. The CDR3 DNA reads TGTGCCAGCAGCTTAGAACACAGGGGGCGTACCTACAATGAGCAGTTCTTC. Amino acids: CASSLEHRGRTYNEQFF.

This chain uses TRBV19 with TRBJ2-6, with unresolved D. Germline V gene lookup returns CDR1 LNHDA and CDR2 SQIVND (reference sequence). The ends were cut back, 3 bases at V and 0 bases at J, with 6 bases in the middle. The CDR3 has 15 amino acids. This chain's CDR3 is CASSIRASGANVLTF. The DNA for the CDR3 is TGTGCCAGTAGTATTAGAGCCTCTGGGGCCAACGTCCTGACTTTC. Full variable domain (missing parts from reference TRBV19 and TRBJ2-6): DGGITQSPKYLFRKEGQNVTLSCEQNLNHDAMYWYRQDPGQGLRLIYYSQIVNDFQKGDIAEGYSVSREKKESFPLTVTSAQKNPTAFYLCASSIRASGANVLTFGAGSRLTVL.

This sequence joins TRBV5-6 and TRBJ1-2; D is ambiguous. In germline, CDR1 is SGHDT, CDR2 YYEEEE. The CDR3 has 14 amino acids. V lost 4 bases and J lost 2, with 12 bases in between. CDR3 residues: CASSLVGRNYGYTF. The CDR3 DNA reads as TGTGCCAGCAGCCTGGTCGGTCGAAACTATGGCTACACCTTC.

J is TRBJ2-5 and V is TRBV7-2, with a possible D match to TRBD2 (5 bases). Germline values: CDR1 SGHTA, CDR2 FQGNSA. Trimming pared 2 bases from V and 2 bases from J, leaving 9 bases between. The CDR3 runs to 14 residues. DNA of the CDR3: TGTGCCAGCAGCTTAATAGCGACTCAAGAGACCCAGTACTTC. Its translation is CASSLIATQETQYF.

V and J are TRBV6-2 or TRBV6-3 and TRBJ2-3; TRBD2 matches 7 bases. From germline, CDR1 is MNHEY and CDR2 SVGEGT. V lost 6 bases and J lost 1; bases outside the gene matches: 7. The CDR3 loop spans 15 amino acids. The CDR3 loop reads CASRPFSGGTDTQYF. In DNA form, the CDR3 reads TGTGCCAGCAGACCTTTCAGCGGGGGCACAGATACGCAGTATTTT.

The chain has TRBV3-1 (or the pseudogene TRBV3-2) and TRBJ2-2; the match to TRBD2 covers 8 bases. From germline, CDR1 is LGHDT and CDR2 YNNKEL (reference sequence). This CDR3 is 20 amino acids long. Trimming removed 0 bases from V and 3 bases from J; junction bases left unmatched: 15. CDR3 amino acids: CASSQELPRGGRKHTGELFF. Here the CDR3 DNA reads TGTGCCAGCAGCCAAGAACTCCCCCGCGGGGGGCGAAAACACACCGGGGAGCTGTTTTTT.

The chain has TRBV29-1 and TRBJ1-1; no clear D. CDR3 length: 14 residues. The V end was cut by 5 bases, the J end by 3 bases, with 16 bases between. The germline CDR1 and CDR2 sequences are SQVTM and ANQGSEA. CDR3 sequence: CSVNPVARYTEAFF. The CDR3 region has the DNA TGCAGCGTTAATCCTGTGGCTAGGTACACTGAAGCTTTCTTT.

The CDR3 spells CASSLGAGAGNTEAFF. In DNA form, the CDR3 reads TGTGCCAGCAGCTTAGGGGCAGGGGCGGGTAACACTGAAGCTTTCTTT. The rearrangement links TRBV7-2 to TRBJ1-1; tentative D call: TRBD1 (6 bases). V lost 1 base and J 2 bases, leaving 14 bases between the germline ends. The CDR3 is made up of 16 amino acids. CDR1 and CDR2 (germline): SGHTA, FQGNSA.

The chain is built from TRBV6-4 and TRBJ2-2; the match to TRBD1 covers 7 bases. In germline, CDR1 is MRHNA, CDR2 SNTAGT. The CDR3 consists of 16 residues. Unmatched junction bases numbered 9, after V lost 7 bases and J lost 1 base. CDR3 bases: TGTGCCAGCACCGATTCCGGGACAGAGAACACCGGGGAGCTGTTTTTT. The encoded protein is CASTDSGTENTGELFF.

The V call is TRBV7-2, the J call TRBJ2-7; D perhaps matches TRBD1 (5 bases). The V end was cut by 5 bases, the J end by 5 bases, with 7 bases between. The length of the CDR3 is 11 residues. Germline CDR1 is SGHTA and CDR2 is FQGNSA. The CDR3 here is CASSPRDEQYF. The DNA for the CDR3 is TGTGCCAGCAGCCCCAGGGACGAGCAGTACTTC.

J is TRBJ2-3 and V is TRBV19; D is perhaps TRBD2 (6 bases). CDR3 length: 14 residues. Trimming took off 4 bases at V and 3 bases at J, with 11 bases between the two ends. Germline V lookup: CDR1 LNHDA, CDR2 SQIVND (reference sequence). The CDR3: CASSRRGLTDTQYF. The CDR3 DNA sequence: TGTGCCAGTAGTAGGCGGGGTCTGACAGATACGCAGTATTTT.

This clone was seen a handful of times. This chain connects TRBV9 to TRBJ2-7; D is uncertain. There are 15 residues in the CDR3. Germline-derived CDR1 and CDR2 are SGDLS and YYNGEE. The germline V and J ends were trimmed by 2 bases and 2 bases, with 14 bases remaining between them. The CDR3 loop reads CASSVAPRGPYEQYF. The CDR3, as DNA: TGTGCCAGCAGCGTCGCCCCGCGAGGCCCCTACGAGCAGTACTTC.

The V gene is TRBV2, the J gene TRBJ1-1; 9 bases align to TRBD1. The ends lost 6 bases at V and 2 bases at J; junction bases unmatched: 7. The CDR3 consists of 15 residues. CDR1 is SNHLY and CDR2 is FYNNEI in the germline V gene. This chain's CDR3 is CASRRETGGNTEAFF. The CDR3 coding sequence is TGTGCCAGCAGAAGGGAGACAGGGGGAAACACTGAAGCTTTCTTT.

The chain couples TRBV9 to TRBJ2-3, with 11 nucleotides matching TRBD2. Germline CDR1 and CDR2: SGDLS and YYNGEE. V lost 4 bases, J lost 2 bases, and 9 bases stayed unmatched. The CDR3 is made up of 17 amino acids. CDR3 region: CASSPAASGGFTDTQYF. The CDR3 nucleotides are TGTGCCAGCAGCCCGGCGGCTAGCGGGGGGTTCACAGATACGCAGTATTTT.

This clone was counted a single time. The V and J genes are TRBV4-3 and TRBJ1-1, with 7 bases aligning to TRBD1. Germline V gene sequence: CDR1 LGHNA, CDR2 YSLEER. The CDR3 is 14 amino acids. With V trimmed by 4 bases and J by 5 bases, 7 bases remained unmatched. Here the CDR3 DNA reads TGCGCCAGCAGCCTCGCGACAGGGATAACTGAAGCTTTCTTT. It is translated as CASSLATGITEAFF.